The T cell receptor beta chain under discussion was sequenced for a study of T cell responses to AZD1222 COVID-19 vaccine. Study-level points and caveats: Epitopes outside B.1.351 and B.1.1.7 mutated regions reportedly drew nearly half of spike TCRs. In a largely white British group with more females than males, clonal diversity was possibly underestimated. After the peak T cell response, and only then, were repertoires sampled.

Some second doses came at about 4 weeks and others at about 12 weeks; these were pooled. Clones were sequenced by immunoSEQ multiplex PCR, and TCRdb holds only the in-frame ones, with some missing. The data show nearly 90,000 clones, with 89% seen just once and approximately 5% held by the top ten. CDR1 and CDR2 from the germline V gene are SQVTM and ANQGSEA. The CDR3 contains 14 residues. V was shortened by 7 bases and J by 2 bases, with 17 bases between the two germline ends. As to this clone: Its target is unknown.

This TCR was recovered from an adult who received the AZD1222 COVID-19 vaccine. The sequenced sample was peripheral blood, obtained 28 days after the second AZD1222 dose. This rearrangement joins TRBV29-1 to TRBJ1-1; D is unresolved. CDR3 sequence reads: CSATDRGKNTEAFF. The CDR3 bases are TGCAGCGCCACGGATCGTGGGAAAAACACTGAAGCTTTCTTT. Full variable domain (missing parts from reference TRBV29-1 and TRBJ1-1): SAVISQKPSRDICQRGTSLTIQCQVDSQVTMMFWYRQQPGQSLTLIATANQGSEATYESGFVIDKFPISRPNLTFSTLTVSNMSPEDSSIYLCSATDRGKNTEAFFGQGTRLTVV.